This entry features one T cell receptor (beta chain) sequence. The data stem from a study of tumor T cells in aggressive B-cell lymphoma. Assay used: immunoSEQ multiplex PCR; TCRdb lists only in-frame clones, some missing. The repertoire holds roughly 3,000 clones, with about 90% as singletons. V lost 7 bases, J lost 7 bases, and 9 bases stayed unmatched. Germline V CDR1 and CDR2: MRHNA, SNTAGT. The CDR3 has 14 amino acids. The chain carries TRBV6-4 and TRBJ1-2; 10 bases match TRBD1. Sequenced input: tumor tissue. The TCR was taken from an adult with diffuse large B cell lymphoma. The CDR3 sequence: CASTPGTGAGGYTF. CDR3 nucleotides: TGTGCCAGCACCCCCGGGACAGGGGCGGGTGGCTACACCTTC.